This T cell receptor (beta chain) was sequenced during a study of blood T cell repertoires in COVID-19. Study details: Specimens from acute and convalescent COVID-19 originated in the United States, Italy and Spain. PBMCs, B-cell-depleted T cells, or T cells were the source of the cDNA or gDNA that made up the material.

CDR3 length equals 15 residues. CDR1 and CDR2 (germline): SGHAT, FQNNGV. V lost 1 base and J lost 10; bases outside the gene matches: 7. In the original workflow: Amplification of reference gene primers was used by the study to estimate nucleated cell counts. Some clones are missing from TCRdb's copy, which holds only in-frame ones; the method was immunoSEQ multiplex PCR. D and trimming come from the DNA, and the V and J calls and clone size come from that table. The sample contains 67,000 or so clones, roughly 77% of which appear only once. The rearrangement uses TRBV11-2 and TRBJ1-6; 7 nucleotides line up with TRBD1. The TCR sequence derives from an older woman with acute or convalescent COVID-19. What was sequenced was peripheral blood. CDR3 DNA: TGTGCCAGCAGCTTAGGAGGGGGCTCAGAATCACCCCTCCACTTT. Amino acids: CASSLGGGSESPLHF.